This T cell receptor (beta chain) was sequenced in a study of shared clonotypes between healthy human individuals. The wider study: Each donor had three CD4 naive, three CD4 memory, two CD8 naive and one CD8 memory plate. Study results and caveats: Large sequencing depth failed to make sorted-subset sequencing complete, rarefaction showed.

The germline CDR1 and CDR2 sequences are SGHRS and YFSETQ. V was shortened by 4 bases and J by 9 bases, with 8 bases between the two germline ends. The CDR3 has 11 amino acids. Details on this clone: Its matching antigen is unknown.

Original handling: In the immunoSEQ data, sequences were junction-only and lacked quality scores, so filtering differed. Using immunoSEQ multiplex PCR, the repertoire was profiled, and TCRdb retains in-frame clones only, with some absent. The V and J calls and clone size are taken from that table; D and trimming were inferred from the DNA. The table lists roughly 1,600,000 clones, 98% to 99% of them singletons, with around 0.38% in the top ten. This clonotype was obtained from a man aged 25-45 years in good health. Material for sequencing was naive CD4+ T cells sorted from blood. Regarding subset: CD45RA+ positively selected. The chain links TRBV5-1 to TRBJ2-1; D not certain. The CDR3 loop reads CASSDQLEQFF. The CDR3 DNA reads as TGCGCCAGCAGCGACCAGCTTGAGCAGTTCTTC. The whole variable domain, remainder taken from reference TRBV5-1 and TRBJ2-1, is KAGVTQTPRYLIKTRGQQVTLSCSPISGHRSVSWYQQTPGQGLQFLFEYFSETQRNKGNFPGRFSGRQFSNSRSEMNVSTLELGDSALYLCASSDQLEQFFGPGTRLTVL.